The T cell receptor (beta chain) described here comes from a study of graft-versus-host responses after intestinal transplantation. TCRdb's copy holds only in-frame clones and misses some; the assay was immunoSEQ multiplex PCR. The sample lists fewer than 90,000 clones; over 90% were seen once. CDR3 length equals 13 residues. Per the germline V gene, CDR1 is LNHDA and CDR2 is SQIVND (reference sequence). With 4 bases removed from V and 0 bases from J, the gap between germline ends came to 7 bases. A note on this clone: Its antigen is undetermined.

This TCR was sampled from a human donor who was the organ donor for an intestinal transplant. Sequencing was performed on unstimulated CD4+ T cells sorted from spleen or lymph node cells, taken before transplant. The chain links TRBV19 to TRBJ2-7, with D tentatively TRBD1 (6 bases). Here the CDR3 DNA reads TGTGCCAGTAGTAAGGACAGCTCCTACGAGCAGTACTTC. Amino acids: CASSKDSSYEQYF.